This T cell receptor (beta chain) was retrieved from a study of T cells after yellow fever vaccination. The study's findings and limits: Most clones from primary vaccination resurfaced after the booster (96% CD4, 70% to 90% CD8). Some clonotypes, a small share, were shared between CD4 and CD8 compartments.

This CDR3 contains 16 residues. In germline, CDR1 is SGHTA, CDR2 FQGTGA. J was trimmed by 3 bases and V by 2 bases; bases with no gene match: 7. This clonotype was found many times. The antigen is not known. TCRdb fed the 5' RACE reads into MiXCR, producing one record per CDR3 protein. Of 250,000 or so distinct CDR3 sequences in the sample, approximately 3.5% were seen once. This sample comprised PBMCs, obtained 15 days after the yellow fever booster vaccination. The chain combines TRBV7-3 with TRBJ2-3; 8 positions agree with TRBD2. The clonotype comes from a man aged 18-30 years who received the YFV17D yellow fever vaccine. CDR3 DNA: TGTGCCAGCAGCTTACGGGGGGGTCCTGAAACAGATACGCAGTATTTT. Protein: CASSLRGGPETDTQYF.